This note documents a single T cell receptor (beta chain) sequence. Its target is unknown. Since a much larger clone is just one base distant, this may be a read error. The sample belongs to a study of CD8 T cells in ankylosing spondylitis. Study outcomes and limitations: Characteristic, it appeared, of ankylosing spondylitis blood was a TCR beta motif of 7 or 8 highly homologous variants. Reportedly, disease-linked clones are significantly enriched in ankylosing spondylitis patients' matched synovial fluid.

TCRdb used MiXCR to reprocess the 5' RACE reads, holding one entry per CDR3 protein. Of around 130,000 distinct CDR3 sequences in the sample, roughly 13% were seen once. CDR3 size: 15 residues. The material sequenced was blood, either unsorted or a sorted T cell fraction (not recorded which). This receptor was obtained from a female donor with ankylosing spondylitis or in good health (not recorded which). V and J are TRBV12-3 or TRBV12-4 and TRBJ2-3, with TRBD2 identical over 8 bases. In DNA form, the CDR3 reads TGTGTCAGCACCCCGGGGGAGCGGGAGATAGATACGCAGTATTTT. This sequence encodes CVSTPGEREIDTQYF.